This T cell receptor (beta chain) originates from a study of blood T cells in healthy people across ages. Overall study findings and caveats: Per million T cells, the diversity of TCR beta decreased roughly linearly as age advanced.

Primers used in a second PCR of about 7 to 12 cycles were a sample-barcoded 5' primer and a J-beta primer mix. The study obtained at least 2.5 million CDR3-containing paired-end reads from every sample. TCRdb called the 5' RACE reads again in MiXCR, with one record for every CDR3 protein. The repertoire has 1 million or so distinct CDR3 sequences, 40% to 45% of them found once; the top ten carry under 20%. A note on this clonotype: Its antigen is unknown.

CDR1 is MGHRA and CDR2 is YSYEKL in the germline V gene. The V segment lost 4 bases and the J segment 4 bases; nucleotides outside the gene matches: 5. This CDR3 has 14 residues. The chain carries TRBV4-1 and TRBJ1-1, with 8 bases that match TRBD1. What was sequenced was blood. The TCR originated in a woman aged 60-75 years in good health. CDR3 in amino acids: CASSRLTGGTEAFF. Written as DNA, the CDR3 is TGCGCCAGCAGCCGTCTAACAGGGGGCACTGAAGCTTTCTTT.